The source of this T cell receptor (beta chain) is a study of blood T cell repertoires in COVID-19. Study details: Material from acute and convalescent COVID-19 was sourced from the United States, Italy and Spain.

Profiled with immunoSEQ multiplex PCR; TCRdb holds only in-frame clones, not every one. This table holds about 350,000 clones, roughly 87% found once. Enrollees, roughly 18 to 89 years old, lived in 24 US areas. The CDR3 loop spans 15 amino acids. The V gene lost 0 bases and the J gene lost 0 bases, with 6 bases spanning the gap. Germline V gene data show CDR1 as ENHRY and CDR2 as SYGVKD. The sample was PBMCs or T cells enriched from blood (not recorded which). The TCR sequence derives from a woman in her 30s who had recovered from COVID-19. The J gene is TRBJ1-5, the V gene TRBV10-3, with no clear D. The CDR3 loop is CAISESLASNQPQHF. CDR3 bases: TGTGCCATCAGTGAGTCGTTAGCTAGCAATCAGCCCCAGCATTTT.